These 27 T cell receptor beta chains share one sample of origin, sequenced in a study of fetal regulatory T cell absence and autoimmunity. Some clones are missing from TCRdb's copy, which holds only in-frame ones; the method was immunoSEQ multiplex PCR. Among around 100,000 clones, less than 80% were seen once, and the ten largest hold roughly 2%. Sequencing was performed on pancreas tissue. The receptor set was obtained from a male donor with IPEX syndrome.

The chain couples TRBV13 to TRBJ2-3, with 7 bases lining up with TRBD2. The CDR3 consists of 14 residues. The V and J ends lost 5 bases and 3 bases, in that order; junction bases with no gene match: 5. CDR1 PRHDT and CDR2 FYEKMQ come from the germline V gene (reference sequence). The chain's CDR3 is CASSPTSRTDTQYF. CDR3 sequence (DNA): TGTGCCAGCAGCCCGACTAGCAGGACAGATACGCAGTATTTT.

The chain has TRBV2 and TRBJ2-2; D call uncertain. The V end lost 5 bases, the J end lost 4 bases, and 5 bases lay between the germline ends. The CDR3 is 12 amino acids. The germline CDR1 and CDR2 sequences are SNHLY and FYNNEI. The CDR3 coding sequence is TGTGCCAGCAGTCTTGCCACCGGGGAGCTGTTTTTT. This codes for CASSLATGELFF.

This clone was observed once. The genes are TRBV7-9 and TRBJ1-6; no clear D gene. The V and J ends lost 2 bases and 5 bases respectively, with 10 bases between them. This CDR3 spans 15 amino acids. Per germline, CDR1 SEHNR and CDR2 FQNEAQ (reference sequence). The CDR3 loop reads CASSLIIRDNSPLHF. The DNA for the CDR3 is TGTGCCAGCAGCTTAATCATCCGAGATAATTCACCCCTCCACTTT.

CDR3: CASSWGLGMGFF. In nucleotides, the CDR3 is TGTGCCAGCAGCTGGGGACTGGGAATGGGGTTCTTC. The genes are TRBV11-3 and TRBJ2-1, with D tentatively TRBD2 (6 bases). The CDR3 contains 12 residues. CDR1 and CDR2 from the germline V gene are SGHNT and YENEEA. Trimming took 4 bases from V and 15 from J, leaving 16 bases between them.

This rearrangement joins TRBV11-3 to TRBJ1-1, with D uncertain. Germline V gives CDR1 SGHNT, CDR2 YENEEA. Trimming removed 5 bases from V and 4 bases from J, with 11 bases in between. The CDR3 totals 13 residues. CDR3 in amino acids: CASSLSFTTEAFF. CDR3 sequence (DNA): TGTGCCAGCAGCCTAAGTTTTACCACTGAAGCTTTCTTT.

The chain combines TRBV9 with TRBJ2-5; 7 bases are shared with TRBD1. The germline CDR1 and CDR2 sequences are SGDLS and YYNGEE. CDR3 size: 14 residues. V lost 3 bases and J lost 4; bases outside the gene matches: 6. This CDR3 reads CASSARQGRETQYF. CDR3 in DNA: TGTGCCAGCAGCGCACGACAGGGCCGAGAGACCCAGTACTTC. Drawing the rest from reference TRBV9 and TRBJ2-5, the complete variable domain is DSGVTQTPKHLITATGQRVTLRCSPRSGDLSVYWYQQSLDQGLQFLIQYYNGEERAKGNILERFSAQQFPDLHSELNLSSLELGDSALYFCASSARQGRETQYFGPGTRLLVL.

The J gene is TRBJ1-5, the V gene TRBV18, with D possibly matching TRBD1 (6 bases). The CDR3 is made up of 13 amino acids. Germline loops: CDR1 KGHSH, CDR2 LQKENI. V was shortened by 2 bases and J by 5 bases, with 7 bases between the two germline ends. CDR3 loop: CASSPAGDQPQHF. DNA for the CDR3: TGTGCCAGCTCACCAGCAGGGGATCAGCCCCAGCATTTT.

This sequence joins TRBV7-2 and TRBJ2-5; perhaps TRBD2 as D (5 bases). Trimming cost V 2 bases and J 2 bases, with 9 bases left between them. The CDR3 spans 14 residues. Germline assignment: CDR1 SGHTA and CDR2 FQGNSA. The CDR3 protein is CASSLSGRQETQYF. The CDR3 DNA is TGTGCCAGCAGCTTAAGCGGCAGGCAAGAGACCCAGTACTTC.

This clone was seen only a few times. CDR3 DNA sequence: TGTGCCAGCAGCGTCGGTGGGCTCCAAGAGACCCAGTACTTC. It specifies CASSVGGLQETQYF. The chain uses TRBV9 and TRBJ2-5; D gene uncertain. The germline gives CDR1 SGDLS, CDR2 YYNGEE. The V end was cut by 2 bases, the J end by 1 base, with 9 bases between. This CDR3 comprises 14 residues.

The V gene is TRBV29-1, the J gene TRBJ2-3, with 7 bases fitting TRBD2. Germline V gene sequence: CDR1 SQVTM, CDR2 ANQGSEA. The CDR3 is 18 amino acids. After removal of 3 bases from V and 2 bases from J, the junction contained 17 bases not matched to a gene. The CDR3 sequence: CSVDMVAGQHDLTDTQYF. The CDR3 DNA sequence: TGCAGCGTTGATATGGTAGCGGGCCAACACGACCTCACAGATACGCAGTATTTT.

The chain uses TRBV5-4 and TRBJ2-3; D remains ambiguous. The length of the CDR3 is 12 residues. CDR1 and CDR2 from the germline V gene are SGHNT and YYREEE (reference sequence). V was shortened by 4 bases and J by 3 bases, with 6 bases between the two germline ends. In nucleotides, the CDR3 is TGTGCCAGCAGCCCAAGGACAGATACGCAGTATTTT. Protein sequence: CASSPRTDTQYF.

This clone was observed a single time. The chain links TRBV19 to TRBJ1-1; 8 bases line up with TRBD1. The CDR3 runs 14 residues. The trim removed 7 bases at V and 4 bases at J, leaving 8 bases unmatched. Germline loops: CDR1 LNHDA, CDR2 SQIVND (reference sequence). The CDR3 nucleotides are TGTGCCAGTAACCAGGGGGCTGCACTCACTGAAGCTTTCTTT. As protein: CASNQGAALTEAFF.

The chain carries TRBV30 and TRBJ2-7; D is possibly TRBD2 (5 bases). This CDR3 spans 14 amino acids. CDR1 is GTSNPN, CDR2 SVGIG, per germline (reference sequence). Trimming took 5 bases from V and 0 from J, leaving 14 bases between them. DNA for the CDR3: TGTGCCTGGGACACGGAGGAGAGCTCCTACGAGCAGTACTTC. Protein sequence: CAWDTEESSYEQYF.

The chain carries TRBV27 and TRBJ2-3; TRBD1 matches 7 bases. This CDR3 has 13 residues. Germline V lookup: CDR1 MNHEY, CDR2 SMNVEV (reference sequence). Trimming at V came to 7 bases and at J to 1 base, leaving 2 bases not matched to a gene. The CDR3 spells CASTTGGTDTQYF. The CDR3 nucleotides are TGTGCCAGCACCACAGGGGGCACAGATACGCAGTATTTT.

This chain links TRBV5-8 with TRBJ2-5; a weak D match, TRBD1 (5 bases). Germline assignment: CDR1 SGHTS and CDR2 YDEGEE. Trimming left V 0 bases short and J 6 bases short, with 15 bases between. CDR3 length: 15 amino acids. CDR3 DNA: TGTGCCAGCAGCTTGGAACCCAGGGATACAAAGACCCAGTACTTC. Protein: CASSLEPRDTKTQYF. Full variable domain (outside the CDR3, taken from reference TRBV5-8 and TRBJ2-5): EAGVTQSPTHLIKTRGQQATLRCSPISGHTSVYWYQQALGLGLQFLLWYDEGEERNRGNFPPRFSGRQFPNYSSELNVNALELEDSALYLCASSLEPRDTKTQYFGPGTRLLVL.

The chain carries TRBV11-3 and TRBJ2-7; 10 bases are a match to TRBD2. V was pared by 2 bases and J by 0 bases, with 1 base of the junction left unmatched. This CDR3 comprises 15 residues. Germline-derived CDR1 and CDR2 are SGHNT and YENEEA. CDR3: CASSLSGRASYEQYF. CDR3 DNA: TGTGCCAGCAGCTTAAGCGGGAGGGCCTCCTACGAGCAGTACTTC. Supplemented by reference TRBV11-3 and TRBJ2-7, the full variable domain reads EAGVVQSPRYKIIEKKQPVAFWCNPISGHNTLYWYLQNLGQGPELLIRYENEEAVDDSQLPKDRFSAERLKGVDSTLKIQPAELGDSAVYLCASSLSGRASYEQYFGPGTRLTVT.

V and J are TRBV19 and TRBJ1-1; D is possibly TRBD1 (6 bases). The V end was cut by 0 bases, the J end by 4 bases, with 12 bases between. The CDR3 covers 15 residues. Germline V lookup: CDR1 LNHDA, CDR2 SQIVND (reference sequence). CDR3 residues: CASSIDRGVGTEAFF. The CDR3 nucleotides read TGTGCCAGTAGTATAGATAGGGGGGTGGGCACTGAAGCTTTCTTT.

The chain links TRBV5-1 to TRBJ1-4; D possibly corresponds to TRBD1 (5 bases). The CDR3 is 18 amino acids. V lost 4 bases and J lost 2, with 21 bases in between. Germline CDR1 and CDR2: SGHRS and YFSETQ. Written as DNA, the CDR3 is TGCGCCAGCAGCGTTGGGTGGGGCAGGGCGAGGACTAATGAAAAACTGTTTTTT. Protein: CASSVGWGRARTNEKLFF.

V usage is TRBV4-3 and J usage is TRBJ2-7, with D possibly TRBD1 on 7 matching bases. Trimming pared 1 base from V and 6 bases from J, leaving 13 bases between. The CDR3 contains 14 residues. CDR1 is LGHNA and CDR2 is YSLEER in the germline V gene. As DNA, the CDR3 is TGCGCCAGCAGCCAAGCAGGGGGAGGATGCGAGCAGTACTTC. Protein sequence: CASSQAGGGCEQYF.

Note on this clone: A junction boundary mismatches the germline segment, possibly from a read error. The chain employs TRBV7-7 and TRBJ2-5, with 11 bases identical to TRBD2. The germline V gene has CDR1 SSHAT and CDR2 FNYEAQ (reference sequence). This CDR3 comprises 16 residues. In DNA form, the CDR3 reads TGTGCTAGCAGCTCCAGACTAGCGGGGTCCCAAGAGACCCAGTACTTC. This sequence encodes CASSSRLAGSQETQYF.

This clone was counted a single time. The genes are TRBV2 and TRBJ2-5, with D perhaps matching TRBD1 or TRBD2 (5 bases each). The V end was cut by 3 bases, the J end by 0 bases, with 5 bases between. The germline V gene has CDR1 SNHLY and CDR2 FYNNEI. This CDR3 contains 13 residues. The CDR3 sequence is CASSEGHQETQYF. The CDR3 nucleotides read TGTGCCAGCAGTGAGGGACACCAAGAGACCCAGTACTTC.

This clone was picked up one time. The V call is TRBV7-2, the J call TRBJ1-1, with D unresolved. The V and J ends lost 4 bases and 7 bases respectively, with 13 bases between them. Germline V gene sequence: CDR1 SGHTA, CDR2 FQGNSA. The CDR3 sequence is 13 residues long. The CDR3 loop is CASSSSVLLEAFF. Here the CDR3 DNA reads TGTGCCAGCAGCTCGTCAGTCCTCCTTGAAGCTTTCTTT.

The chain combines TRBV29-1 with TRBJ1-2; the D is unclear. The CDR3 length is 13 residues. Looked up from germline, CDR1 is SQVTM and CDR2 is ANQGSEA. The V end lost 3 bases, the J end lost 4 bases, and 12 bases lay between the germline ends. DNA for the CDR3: TGCAGCGTTGAGAAAGCAAAGGGCTATGGCTACACCTTC. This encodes CSVEKAKGYGYTF.

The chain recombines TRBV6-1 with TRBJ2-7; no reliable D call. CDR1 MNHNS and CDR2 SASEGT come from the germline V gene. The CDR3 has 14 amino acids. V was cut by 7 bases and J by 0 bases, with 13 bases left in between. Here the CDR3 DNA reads TGTGCCAGCACCCCCGGCCCGAGCTCCTACGAGCAGTACTTC. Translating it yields CASTPGPSSYEQYF.

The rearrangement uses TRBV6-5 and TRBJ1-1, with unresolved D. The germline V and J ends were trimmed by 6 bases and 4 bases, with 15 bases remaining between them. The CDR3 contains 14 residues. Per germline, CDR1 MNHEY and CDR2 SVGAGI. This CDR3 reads CASRVHPDGTEAFF. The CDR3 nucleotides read TGTGCCAGCAGAGTCCACCCGGACGGCACTGAAGCTTTCTTT.

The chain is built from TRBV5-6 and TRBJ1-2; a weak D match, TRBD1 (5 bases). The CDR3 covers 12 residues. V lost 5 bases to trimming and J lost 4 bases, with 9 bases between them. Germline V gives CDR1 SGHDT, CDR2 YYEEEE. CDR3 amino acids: CASSRGFYGYTF. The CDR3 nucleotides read TGTGCCAGCAGTAGGGGCTTCTATGGCTACACCTTC.

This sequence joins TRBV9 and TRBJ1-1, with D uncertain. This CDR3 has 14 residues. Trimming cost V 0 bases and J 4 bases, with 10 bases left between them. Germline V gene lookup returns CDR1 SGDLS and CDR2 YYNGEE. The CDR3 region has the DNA TGTGCCAGCAGCGTAGGGTCGATCTTCACTGAAGCTTTCTTT. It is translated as CASSVGSIFTEAFF.